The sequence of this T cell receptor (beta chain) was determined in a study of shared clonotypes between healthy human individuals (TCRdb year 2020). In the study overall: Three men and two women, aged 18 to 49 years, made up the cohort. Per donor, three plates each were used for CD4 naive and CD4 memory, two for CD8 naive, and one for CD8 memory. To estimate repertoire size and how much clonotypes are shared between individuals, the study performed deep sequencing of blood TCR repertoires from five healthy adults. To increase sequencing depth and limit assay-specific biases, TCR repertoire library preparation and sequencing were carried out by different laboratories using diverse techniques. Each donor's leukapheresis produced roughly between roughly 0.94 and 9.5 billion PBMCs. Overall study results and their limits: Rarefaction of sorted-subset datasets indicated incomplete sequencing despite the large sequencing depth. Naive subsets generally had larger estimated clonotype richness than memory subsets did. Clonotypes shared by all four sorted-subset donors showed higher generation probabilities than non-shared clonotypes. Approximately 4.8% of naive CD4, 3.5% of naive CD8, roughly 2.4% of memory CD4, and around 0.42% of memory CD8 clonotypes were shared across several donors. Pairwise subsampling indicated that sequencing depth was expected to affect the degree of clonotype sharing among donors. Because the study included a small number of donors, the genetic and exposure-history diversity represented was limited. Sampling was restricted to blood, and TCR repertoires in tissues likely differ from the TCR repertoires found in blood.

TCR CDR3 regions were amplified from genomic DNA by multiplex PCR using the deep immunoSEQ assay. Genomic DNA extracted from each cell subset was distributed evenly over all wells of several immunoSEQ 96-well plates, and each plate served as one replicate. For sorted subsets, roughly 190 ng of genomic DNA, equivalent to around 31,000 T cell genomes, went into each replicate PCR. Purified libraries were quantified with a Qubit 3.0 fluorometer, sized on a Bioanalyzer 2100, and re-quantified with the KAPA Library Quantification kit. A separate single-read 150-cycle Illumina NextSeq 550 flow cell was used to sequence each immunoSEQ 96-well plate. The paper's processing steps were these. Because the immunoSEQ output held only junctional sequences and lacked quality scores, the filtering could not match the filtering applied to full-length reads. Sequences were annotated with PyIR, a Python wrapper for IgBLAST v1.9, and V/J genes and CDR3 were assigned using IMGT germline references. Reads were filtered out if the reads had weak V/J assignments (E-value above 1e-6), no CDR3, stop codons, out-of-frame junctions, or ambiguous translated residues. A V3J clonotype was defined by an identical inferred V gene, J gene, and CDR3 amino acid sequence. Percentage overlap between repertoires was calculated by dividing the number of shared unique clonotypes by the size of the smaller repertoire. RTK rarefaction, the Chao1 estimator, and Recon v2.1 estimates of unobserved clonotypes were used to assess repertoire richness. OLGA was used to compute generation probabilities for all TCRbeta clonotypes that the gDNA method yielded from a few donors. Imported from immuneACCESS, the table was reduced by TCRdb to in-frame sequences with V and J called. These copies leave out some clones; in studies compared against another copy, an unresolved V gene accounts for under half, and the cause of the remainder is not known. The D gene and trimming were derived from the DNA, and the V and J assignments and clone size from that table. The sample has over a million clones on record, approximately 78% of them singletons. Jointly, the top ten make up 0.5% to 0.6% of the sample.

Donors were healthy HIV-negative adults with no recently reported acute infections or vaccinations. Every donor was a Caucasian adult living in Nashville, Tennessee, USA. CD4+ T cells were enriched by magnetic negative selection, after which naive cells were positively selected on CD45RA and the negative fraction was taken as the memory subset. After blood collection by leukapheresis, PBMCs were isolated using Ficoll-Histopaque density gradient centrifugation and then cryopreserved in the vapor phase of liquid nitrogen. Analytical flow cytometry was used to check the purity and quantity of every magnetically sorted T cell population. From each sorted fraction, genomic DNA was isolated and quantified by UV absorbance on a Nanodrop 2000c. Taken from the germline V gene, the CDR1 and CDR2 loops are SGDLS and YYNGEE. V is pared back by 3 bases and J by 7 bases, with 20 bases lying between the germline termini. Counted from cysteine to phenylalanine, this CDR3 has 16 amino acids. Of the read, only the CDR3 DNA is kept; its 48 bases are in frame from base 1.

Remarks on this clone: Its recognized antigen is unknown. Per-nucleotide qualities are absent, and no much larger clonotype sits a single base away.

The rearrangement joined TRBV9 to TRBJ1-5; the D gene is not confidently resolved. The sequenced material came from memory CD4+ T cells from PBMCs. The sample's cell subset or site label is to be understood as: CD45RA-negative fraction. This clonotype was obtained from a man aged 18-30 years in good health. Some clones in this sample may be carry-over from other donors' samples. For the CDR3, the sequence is CASSAYTGSVEQPQHF. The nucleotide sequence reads TGTGCCAGCAGCGCATATACCGGGTCTGTCGAGCAGCCCCAGCATTTT.